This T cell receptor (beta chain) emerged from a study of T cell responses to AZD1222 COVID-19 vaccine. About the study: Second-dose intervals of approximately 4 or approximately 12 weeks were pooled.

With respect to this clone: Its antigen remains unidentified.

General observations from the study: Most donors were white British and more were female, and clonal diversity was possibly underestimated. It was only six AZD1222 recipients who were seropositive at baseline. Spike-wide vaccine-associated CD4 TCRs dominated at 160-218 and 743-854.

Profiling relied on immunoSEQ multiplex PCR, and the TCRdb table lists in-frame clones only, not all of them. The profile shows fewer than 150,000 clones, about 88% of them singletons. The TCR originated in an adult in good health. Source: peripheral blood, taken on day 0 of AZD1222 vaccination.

The CDR3 region is CASSLDGAYEQYF. The DNA of the CDR3 is TGCGCCAGCAGCTTGGACGGAGCCTACGAGCAGTACTTC. J is TRBJ2-7 and V is TRBV5-1; D uncertain. Trimming removed 0 bases from V and 2 bases from J, with 6 bases in between. The length of the CDR3 is 13 residues. Germline V CDR1 and CDR2: SGHRS, YFSETQ.